This T cell receptor beta chain originates from a study of cytomegalovirus exposure and HLA in healthy donors. Study-wide context: Out of about 179 million T cells, an earlier analysis found around 120 million unique TCR beta sequences in total. General study findings and limits: Exclusion as indistinguishable affected some V segments, including TRBV6-2 and TRBV6-3. Later, TCR association rates were found to vary by HLA locus, highest for DRB1 and lowest for HLA-C. One variant, a missense change in DCLRE1C, was linked in a later analysis to TCR beta V- and J-gene trimming.

The CDR3 loop spans 13 amino acids. V shed 5 bases, J shed 4 bases, and the junction held 3 bases outside the gene matches. Germline values: CDR1 MDHEN, CDR2 SYDVKM. With regard to this clone: Its specificity is unknown.

With 60 Vbeta and 13 Jbeta primers, the PCR was carried out. Sequencing was performed with immunoSEQ multiplex PCR; in TCRdb, only in-frame clones are kept and a portion is missing. The sample records under 35,000 clones, about 64% being singletons. Sequencing was done on a sample of PBMCs. This TCR came from a male donor in good health and CMV-seropositive. This chain joins TRBV28 and TRBJ2-5, with TRBD1 matching 8 bases. Here the CDR3 reads CASSKDRAETQYF. CDR3 coding DNA: TGTGCCAGCAGTAAGGACAGGGCAGAGACCCAGTACTTC.